This section outlines one T cell receptor (beta chain) sequence together with its context. These data come from a study of blood T cell repertoires in COVID-19. The wider study: Both acute and convalescent COVID-19 samples were obtained from the United States, Italy and Spain. PBMCs, B-cell-depleted T cells, or T cells were the source of the cDNA or gDNA that made up the material.

Generated by immunoSEQ multiplex PCR, the TCRdb table keeps only in-frame clones and is missing some. The data show 180,000 or so clones, 70% to 85% seen once. The clonotype was recovered from a woman at least 80 years old with acute or convalescent COVID-19. Sequenced sample: peripheral blood.

The CDR3 DNA reads as TGTGCCAGCAGCCCGGGACTTTCCCCCTACGAGCAGTACTTC. This sequence encodes CASSPGLSPYEQYF. This chain connects TRBV7-9 to TRBJ2-7; D might be TRBD2 (6 bases). V was trimmed by 5 bases and J by 2 bases, leaving 13 bases between them. The germline CDR1 and CDR2 sequences are SEHNR and FQNEAQ (reference sequence). The CDR3 runs to 14 residues.